This is a list of T cell receptor beta chains from one sample in a study of neurological immune-mediated disorders. MiXCR, run by TCRdb on the 5' RACE reads, gives a single entry per CDR3 protein. Here the sample spans about 30,000 distinct CDR3 sequences, around 6% being singletons. The sample was CD4+ T cells from blood. The receptors originated from a woman in her forties or fifties in good health. The CDR3 runs from the conserved cysteine through the conserved F or W. The D gene is left open where the match is weak. Clone size is given for some rows only: seen once, a few or many times, or a class if the clone is expanded.

abundance	v_gene	j_gene	d_gene	CDR3aa	CDR3nt
many	TRBV18	TRBJ1-5	TRBD1	CASSPGQGGGPQHF	TGTGCCAGCTCACCAGGACAGGGCGGAGGGCCCCAGCATTTT
many	TRBV20-1	TRBJ2-3	-	CSAVGRPGGPGDTQYF	TGCAGTGCCGTGGGGCGGCCCGGGGGGCCGGGCGATACGCAGTATTTT
many	TRBV20-1	TRBJ1-1	-	CSARGLSRAEAFF	TGCAGTGCTAGAGGACTCAGCCGGGCTGAAGCTTTCTTT
many	TRBV5-1	TRBJ1-2	TRBD1	CASSLEGARGDYGYTF	TGCGCCAGCAGCTTGGAGGGGGCTAGGGGGGACTATGGCTACACCTTC
many	TRBV5-1	TRBJ2-1	TRBD2	CASSLGGSYNEQFF	TGCGCCAGCAGCCTGGGGGGGTCCTACAATGAGCAGTTCTTC
many	TRBV20-1	TRBJ2-1	-	CSARGGSNEQFF	TGCAGTGCTAGGGGAGGTTCCAATGAGCAGTTCTTC
many	TRBV11-2	TRBJ2-4	-	CASSLEGGNIQYF	TGTGCCAGCAGCTTAGAAGGGGGGAACATTCAGTACTTC
many	TRBV6-1	TRBJ2-2	TRBD1	CASSSQGANTGELFF	TGTGCCAGCAGTTCACAGGGGGCCAACACCGGGGAGCTGTTTTTT
medium-sized	TRBV20-1	TRBJ2-3	TRBD2	CSATWRGGRDTQYF	TGCAGTGCCACCTGGCGGGGGGGCAGAGATACGCAGTATTTT
many	TRBV5-1	TRBJ1-2	-	CASSLAQGNGYTF	TGCGCCAGCAGCTTGGCCCAGGGGAATGGCTACACCTTC
many	TRBV5-1	TRBJ2-1	-	CASSLGDRSINNEQFF	TGCGCCAGCAGCTTAGGTGATCGCTCCATAAACAATGAGCAGTTCTTC
few	TRBV29-1	TRBJ2-1	-	CSVGEGVDEQFF	TGCAGCGTTGGGGAGGGGGTGGATGAGCAGTTCTTC
many	TRBV2	TRBJ1-4	TRBD1	CASSPTGASNEKLFF	TGTGCCAGCAGCCCAACAGGGGCGTCTAATGAAAAACTGTTTTTT
many	TRBV28	TRBJ1-2	TRBD1	CASTQPGQGSVGYTF	TGTGCCAGCACGCAACCGGGACAGGGTAGTGTCGGCTACACCTTC
-	TRBV7-2	TRBJ2-2	-	CASSFRGGELFF	TGTGCCAGCAGCTTCCGGGGCGGGGAGCTGTTTTTT
medium-sized	TRBV5-1	TRBJ2-5	TRBD2	CASSPGLAGRETQYF	TGCGCCAGCAGCCCGGGACTAGCGGGACGAGAGACCCAGTACTTC
many	TRBV2	TRBJ2-2	TRBD1	CASSPQGSGELFF	TGTGCCAGCAGCCCACAGGGGTCCGGGGAGCTGTTTTTT
many	TRBV7-2	TRBJ1-5	TRBD1	CASSLSTGEQPQHF	TGTGCCAGCAGCTTATCGACAGGGGAACAGCCCCAGCATTTT
many	TRBV7-2	TRBJ2-4	-	CASSLSRTKNIQYF	TGTGCCAGCAGCTTATCAAGGACCAAAAACATTCAGTACTTC
many	TRBV9	TRBJ1-1	TRBD1	CASSVTGTLNTEAFF	TGTGCCAGCAGCGTGACAGGGACATTGAACACTGAAGCTTTCTTT
many	TRBV20-1	TRBJ1-2	-	CSASGGGAGYGYTF	TGCAGTGCTAGTGGTGGGGGCGCTGGGTATGGCTACACCTTC
many	TRBV10-3	TRBJ1-5	TRBD1	CATDDRGSNQPQHF	TGTGCCACAGATGACAGGGGGAGCAATCAGCCCCAGCATTTT
few	TRBV20-1	TRBJ2-1	TRBD1	CSAMGQGLNEQFF	TGCAGTGCTATGGGACAGGGTCTCAATGAGCAGTTCTTC
many	TRBV19	TRBJ2-1	-	CAGEKNEQFF	TGTGCCGGGGAGAAGAATGAGCAGTTCTTC
many	TRBV4-1	TRBJ1-6	TRBD1	CASAGTGGSPLHF	TGCGCCAGCGCCGGGACAGGGGGTTCACCCCTCCACTTT
many	TRBV7-8	TRBJ1-1	-	CASSLGPVFMNTEAFF	TGTGCCAGCAGCTTAGGCCCTGTATTCATGAACACTGAAGCTTTCTTT
medium-sized	TRBV14	TRBJ2-2	-	CASSPFIPYTGELFF	TGTGCCAGCAGCCCATTCATTCCCTACACCGGGGAGCTGTTTTTT
many	TRBV20-1	TRBJ1-3	-	CSAPRDGISGNTIYF	TGCAGTGCTCCACGGGACGGTATCTCTGGAAACACCATATATTTT
many	TRBV5-5	TRBJ2-7	TRBD2	CASRFGTSGSEQYF	TGTGCCAGCAGATTCGGGACTAGCGGGAGTGAGCAGTACTTC
many	TRBV27	TRBJ2-1	TRBD2	CASTSEGQLAGDYNEQFF	TGTGCCAGCACCTCGGAAGGACAGCTAGCGGGAGACTACAATGAGCAGTTCTTC
many	TRBV6-5	TRBJ2-1	TRBD2	CASSYSGVAGGLRGEQFF	TGTGCCAGCAGTTACTCGGGGGTAGCGGGGGGGCTTAGAGGTGAGCAGTTCTTC
many	TRBV3-1	TRBJ2-7	-	CASSPLRDFSYEQYF	TGTGCCAGCAGCCCACTACGGGACTTCTCCTACGAGCAGTACTTC
many	TRBV18	TRBJ2-1	-	CASSPQQGSNNEQFF	TGTGCCAGCTCACCACAGCAGGGATCCAACAATGAGCAGTTCTTC
many	TRBV10-3	TRBJ2-5	TRBD1	CAIKVTGGEETQYF	TGTGCCATCAAGGTAACAGGGGGCGAAGAGACCCAGTACTTC
many	TRBV29-1	TRBJ1-1	TRBD1	CSVQGATEAFF	TGCAGCGTGCAGGGGGCTACTGAAGCTTTCTTT
-	TRBV7-3	TRBJ2-1	TRBD2	CASSPRLAGGSEQFF	TGTGCCAGCAGCCCAAGACTAGCGGGGGGGAGCGAGCAGTTCTTC
many	TRBV12-3/TRBV12-4	TRBJ2-7	-	CASRDGQKQYF	TGTGCCAGCAGGGATGGACAGAAGCAGTACTTC
many	TRBV19	TRBJ2-5	-	CASNQGTLQETQYF	TGTGCCAGCAACCAGGGGACCCTCCAAGAGACCCAGTACTTC
many	TRBV7-2	TRBJ2-3	-	CASSSDDLMGTDTQYF	TGTGCCAGCAGCTCCGACGACCTTATGGGCACAGATACGCAGTATTTT
many	TRBV11-2	TRBJ1-1	TRBD1	CASSLDSEGAQNTEAFF	TGTGCCAGCAGCTTAGATTCAGAGGGGGCGCAGAACACTGAAGCTTTCTTT
many	TRBV14	TRBJ1-6	-	CASQSLYNSPLHF	TGTGCCAGCCAATCCCTCTATAATTCACCCCTCCACTTT
many	TRBV19	TRBJ1-1	-	CASSIDRTANTEAFF	TGTGCCAGTAGTATAGATCGGACGGCGAACACTGAAGCTTTCTTT
many	TRBV28	TRBJ2-3	-	CASSSPGLDTDTQYF	TGTGCCAGCAGTTCTCCCGGGTTAGACACAGATACGCAGTATTTT
few	TRBV5-1	TRBJ2-7	TRBD1	CASSETGVHEQYF	TGCGCCAGCAGCGAAACAGGGGTCCACGAGCAGTACTTC
many	TRBV7-3	TRBJ2-1	TRBD2	CASSFNSGGAGNNEQFF	TGTGCCAGCAGCTTTAACAGCGGGGGGGCCGGGAACAATGAGCAGTTCTTC